This TCR beta chain comes out of a study of tumor-infiltrating lymphocytes in primary liver carcinoma. Across the whole study: The study reported T1-T3 N0M0 tumors spanning 4.2 to 10 cm.

Unsorted bulk tissue of about 19-33 mg yielded co-extracted RNA and DNA. Synthesis of TCR beta cDNA was carried out from about 500 ng total RNA with a constant-region primer. Libraries of TCR beta came from three nested multiplex PCR rounds with slightly modified ARM-PCR. The first two PCR rounds, approximately 10 cycles each, used TRBV1-TRBV30 forward primers and a C-beta reverse primer. TCRdb reanalysed the multiplex PCR reads using MiXCR and keeps one entry per CDR3 protein. The top ten hold around a quarter of the sample, which has tens of thousands of distinct CDR3 sequences, around 77% seen once. Germline-derived CDR1 and CDR2 are MNHEY and SVGAGI. CDR3 length equals 15 residues. In the case of this clonotype: At one boundary the junction diverges from the germline segment, which might be a read error.

This TCR derives from a middle-aged man with primary liver carcinoma and hepatitis B virus infection. The material sequenced was liver tumor tissue from sampling region 5. Subset noted: tumor region T5, tumor centre. The V and J genes are TRBV6-5 and TRBJ1-5; D gene unclear. The CDR3 is CARSCSPGSNQPQHF. The CDR3 bases are TGTGCCAGGAGTTGCTCGCCGGGTAGCAATCAGCCCCAGCATTTT.